The rows below give T cell receptor beta chains drawn from one sample of a study of blood T cell repertoires in COVID-19. Produced via immunoSEQ multiplex PCR; TCRdb's table is partial and in-frame only. The sample has some 210,000 clones; 84% are singletons. The specimen was peripheral blood. These receptors all come from a woman aged 70-85 years with active or convalescent COVID-19. CDR3s include the opening cysteine and the closing phenylalanine or tryptophan. The D gene is left open where the match is weak. Clone size appears in some rows only: once, few, many, or a class for an expanded clone.

d_gene,abundance,j_gene,v_gene,CDR3nt,CDR3aa
.,.,TRBJ1-1,TRBV7-9,TGTGCCAGCAGCTCGCAGGGTTCCCGGGTTGAAGCTTTCTTT,CASSSQGSRVEAFF
TRBD2,.,TRBJ2-3,TRBV6-5,TGTGCCAGCAGAAGAATAGCGGGAGATCAAGATACGCAGTATTTT,CASRRIAGDQDTQYF
TRBD1,.,TRBJ1-5,TRBV27,TGTGCCAGCAGTTTTTTCAGTCCAGGGGGAGGTCAGCCCCAGCATTTT,CASSFFSPGGGQPQHF
.,.,TRBJ1-3,TRBV4-1,TGCGCCAGCAGCCACCACTCACGGGAAGGCGTCCGGAACACCATATATTTT,CASSHHSREGVRNTIYF
TRBD1,.,TRBJ1-3,TRBV14,TGTGCCAGCAGCCCTTACCTAATGGACAGGGACGGAAACACCATATATTTT,CASSPYLMDRDGNTIYF
TRBD2,.,TRBJ2-1,TRBV11-2,TGTGCCAGCAGCTTAGGTACCCAGAGCGGGAGAGCCGCTAGGTTCTTC,CASSLGTQSGRAARFF
TRBD2,once,TRBJ2-1,TRBV25-1,TGTGCCAGCAGTGAACCTGGACTAGCGGGAGATGAGCAGTTCTTC,CASSEPGLAGDEQFF
.,few,TRBJ1-6,TRBV11-2,TGTGCCAGCAGCTTGCCGGGGGGAAATTCACCCCTCCACTTT,CASSLPGGNSPLHF
TRBD1,.,TRBJ2-2,TRBV12-5,TGTGCTAGTGGTTCGCCACGCGGCGGACAGGGGGCCACCGGGGAGCTGTTTTTT,CASGSPRGGQGATGELFF
.,.,TRBJ1-1,TRBV6-1,TGTGCCAGCAGTGAAAGTTATAGGGGAGCTTTCTTT,CASSESYRGAFF
.,.,TRBJ1-2,TRBV14,TGTGCCAGCAGCCAGACTTCATTCGGCTATGGCTACACCTTC,CASSQTSFGYGYTF
.,.,TRBJ1-5,TRBV20-1,TGCAGTGCTAGTAGAGGGAGGAGCAATCAGCCCCAGCATTTT,CSASRGRSNQPQHF
.,.,TRBJ1-2,TRBV7-8,TGTGCCAGCAGCTTACGGGCAGGGCAAGCCTATGGCTACACCTTC,CASSLRAGQAYGYTF
TRBD1,.,TRBJ2-7,TRBV27,TGTGCCAGCAGTGTCACAGGGGGCCCCTACGAGCAGTACTTC,CASSVTGGPYEQYF
TRBD1,.,TRBJ1-4,TRBV18,TGTGCCAGCTCACCCCTCGGGACAGGGGTTGAAAAACTGTTTTTT,CASSPLGTGVEKLFF
.,.,TRBJ2-3,TRBV5-1,TGCGCCAGCAGCTACCCGGGGGATACGCAGTATTTT,CASSYPGDTQYF
.,.,TRBJ2-2,TRBV18,TGTGCCAGCTCACCCCTGAACACCGGGGAGCTGTTTTTT,CASSPLNTGELFF
.,.,TRBJ1-5,TRBV5-8,TGTGCCAGCAGCTTGGGCGGGTTCAATCAGCCCCAGCATTTT,CASSLGGFNQPQHF
TRBD1,.,TRBJ1-2,TRBV11-2,TGTGCCAGCAGCCCTTGGACAGGGATACGTTCAGGCTACACCTTC,CASSPWTGIRSGYTF
.,.,TRBJ1-1,TRBV10-3,TGTGCCATCAGCACCGGGACACCGAACACTGAAGCTTTCTTT,CAISTGTPNTEAFF
.,.,TRBJ1-3,TRBV7-9,TGTGCCAGCAGCTTAGGTGGAGGTGTCAGCACGTCTGGAAACACCATATATTTT,CASSLGGGVSTSGNTIYF
.,.,TRBJ2-1,TRBV3-1/TRBV3-2,TGTGCCAGCAGCAAAGTAAACAATGAGCAGTTCTTC,CASSKVNNEQFF
TRBD1,.,TRBJ1-6,TRBV7-8,TGTGCCAGCAGCCCGCGGGGACAGCATCTTCTTACACCCCTCCACTTT,CASSPRGQHLLTPLHF
TRBD1,.,TRBJ1-6,TRBV6-5,TGTGCCAGCAGTTCCAAGACAGGGATGGGTTCACCCCTCCACTTT,CASSSKTGMGSPLHF
TRBD1,.,TRBJ2-3,TRBV27,TGTGCCAGCAGTTTCCGGACAGGGGGGGGAGATACGCAGTATTTT,CASSFRTGGGDTQYF
TRBD1,.,TRBJ1-5,TRBV19,TGTGCCAGTAGGACCGGGACAGAGCTGACAAATCAGCCCCAGCATTTT,CASRTGTELTNQPQHF
.,.,TRBJ2-1,TRBV2,TGTGCCAGCAGCCTACTTTCAGGGGTCAATGAGCAGTTCTTC,CASSLLSGVNEQFF
.,few,TRBJ2-2,TRBV7-9,TGTGCCAGCAGCTTAACGCTAGCTAACACCGGGGAGCTGTTTTTT,CASSLTLANTGELFF
TRBD2,.,TRBJ2-2,TRBV9,TGTGCCAGCAGCGTAGCGTCTTGGGGACTAGCGGGAGGAGGCACCGGGGAGCTGTTTTTT,CASSVASWGLAGGGTGELFF
.,.,TRBJ2-2,TRBV7-9,TGTGCCAGCAGCCTATCAAACACCGGGGAGCTGTTTTTT,CASSLSNTGELFF
TRBD1,.,TRBJ2-7,TRBV4-1,TGCGCCAGCAGCCCCGGGACAGGGAATTACGAGCAGTACTTC,CASSPGTGNYEQYF
TRBD2,.,TRBJ2-5,TRBV4-2,TGTGCCAGCAGCCCCTTGGGACTAGCCAAAGAGACCCAGTACTTC,CASSPLGLAKETQYF
TRBD1,.,TRBJ1-2,TRBV28,TGTGCACTCAGGGGGTCCAGGGCTAACTATGGCTACACCTTC,CALRGSRANYGYTF
.,.,TRBJ1-6,TRBV18,TGTGCCAGCTCACCCCACAGGGAGGGAAATTCACCCCTCCACTTT,CASSPHREGNSPLHF
TRBD1,.,TRBJ1-1,TRBV30,TGTGCCTGGAACAGGGGGCTCACTGAAGCTTTCTTT,CAWNRGLTEAFF
.,.,TRBJ2-5,TRBV6-6,TGTGCCACTGGGCTACTAGCGACCCAGTACTTC,CATGLLATQYF
TRBD2,once,TRBJ2-3,TRBV5-5,TGTGCCAGCAGCGGACTAGCGGGAGTAGGAGATACGCAGTATTTT,CASSGLAGVGDTQYF
TRBD1,.,TRBJ2-2,TRBV24-1,TGTGCCACCAGTGGACAGGGGGAGGTCGGGGAGCTGTTTTTT,CATSGQGEVGELFF
.,.,TRBJ1-5,TRBV30,TGTGCCTGGAGCCCGCAGGGTAATCAGCCCCAGCATTTT,CAWSPQGNQPQHF
.,.,TRBJ2-2,TRBV21-1,TGTGCCAGCATTTACGGACTAGCGGAAGGGACCGGGGAGCTGTTTTTT,CASIYGLAEGTGELFF
.,.,TRBJ2-1,TRBV7-7,TGTGCTAGCAGCTTAGGCAGGAACGCCTACAATGAGCAGTTCTTC,CASSLGRNAYNEQFF
.,.,TRBJ1-1,TRBV12-3/TRBV12-4,TGTGCCAGCAGTTTTATGAACACTGAAGCTTTCTTT,CASSFMNTEAFF
.,.,TRBJ2-1,TRBV29-1,TGCAGCGTTGAAGCTCTGGGGGGATCCTACAATGAGCAGTTCTTC,CSVEALGGSYNEQFF
TRBD1,.,TRBJ1-2,TRBV7-9,TGTGCCAGCAGCTTACCATCTACACAGGGGGGAACCTATGGCTACACCTTC,CASSLPSTQGGTYGYTF
.,.,TRBJ1-3,TRBV6-4,TGTGCCGGCTCGGATGAAGGGGGCTCTGGAAACACCATATATTTT,CAGSDEGGSGNTIYF
.,many,TRBJ1-5,TRBV20-1,TGCAGTGGGGGGGAGCCCCAGCATTTT,CSGGEPQHF
.,once,TRBJ2-1,TRBV18,TGTGCCAGCTCACCTACCCGGGTCTTACATAATGAGCAGTTCTTC,CASSPTRVLHNEQFF
.,once,TRBJ2-3,TRBV12-3/TRBV12-4,TGTGCCAGCAGAGCCCCCGGGACTGTAAGGCAGTATTTT,CASRAPGTVRQYF
TRBD1,.,TRBJ1-2,TRBV3-1/TRBV3-2,TGTGCCAGCAGCCACTCTGCCGGGACAGTCTATGGCTACACCTTC,CASSHSAGTVYGYTF
.,.,TRBJ2-5,TRBV28,TGTGCCAGCAGTGAGGGAGGAAGGGAGACCCAGTACTTC,CASSEGGRETQYF
TRBD1,.,TRBJ1-1,TRBV19,TGTGCCAGTAGCCCACAGGCCACAGGGGACACTGAAGCTTTCTTT,CASSPQATGDTEAFF
TRBD1,.,TRBJ1-2,TRBV6-5,TGTGCCAGCAGACTCCCGGGACAGGGAGTTAACACCTTC,CASRLPGQGVNTF
.,.,TRBJ2-3,TRBV4-1,TGCGCCAGCAGCCAAGCCCTCGCGGCGGATACGCAGTATTTT,CASSQALAADTQYF
TRBD2,.,TRBJ2-7,TRBV10-3,TGTGCCACCCAAAGTAGCGGGACCGTCTACGAGCAGTACTTC,CATQSSGTVYEQYF
.,.,TRBJ1-3,TRBV19,TGTGCCAGTTGGAGGATCTCTGGAAACACCATATATTTT,CASWRISGNTIYF
.,once,TRBJ1-1,TRBV3-1/TRBV3-2,TGTGCCAGCAGCGCCTACAGAGACACTGAAGCTTTCTTT,CASSAYRDTEAFF
.,.,TRBJ1-4,TRBV15,TGTGCCACCAGCAGAGTGGGCAGGAAGAATGAAAAACTGTTTTTT,CATSRVGRKNEKLFF
TRBD2,once,TRBJ2-1,TRBV7-2,TGTGCCAGCAGCACAAGACTAGCGGGAGGAACTAATGAGCAGTTCTTC,CASSTRLAGGTNEQFF
TRBD2,once,TRBJ2-1,TRBV11-3,TGTGCCAGCAGCCCCGGGACTAGCGGGAGGGGTGAGCAGTTCTTC,CASSPGTSGRGEQFF